The next 25 T cell receptor beta chains were all read from a single sample in a study of T cell repertoires in cytomegalovirus infection (dated by TCRdb to between 2018 and 2021). These TCRs are of unknown antigen specificity. The label giving this sample's treatment or condition can be read as: in vitro stimulation with specific CMV peptide epitopes to enrich CMV-specific T cells. Reads for this sample came from an Illumina HiSeq 1500. Using fastp at Q25 and MiXCR, TCRdb reprocessed the public reads and kept productive beta chains. Every entry covers one CDR3 protein and lists the most common genes and DNA from its rows. Present in this sample are about 900,000 distinct CDR3 sequences, 31% of which were seen just once. Jointly, the top ten make up about an eighth of the sample. Sample: cultured CD8+ T cells from PBMCs, taken from culture after CMV antigen stimulation. The receptors come from a human donor in good health (CMV status not recorded). Some clones in this sample may be carry-over from other donors' samples.

The rearrangement uses TRBV5-1 and TRBJ2-1; no firm D call. With 5 bases removed from V and 5 bases from J, the gap between germline ends came to 8 bases. The CDR3 totals 12 residues. The germline V gene has CDR1 SGHRS and CDR2 YFSETQ. CDR3 bases: TGCGCCAGCAGGGAGAGCCACAATGAGCAGTTCTTC. Translated: CASRESHNEQFF. The variable domain in full, with the rest retrieved from reference TRBV5-1 and TRBJ2-1, is KAGVTQTPRYLIKTRGQQVTLSCSPISGHRSVSWYQQTPGQGLQFLFEYFSETQRNKGNFPGRFSGRQFSNSRSEMNVSTLELGDSALYLCASRESHNEQFFGPGTRLTVL.

This clonotype was counted only a few times. The rearrangement uses TRBV27 and TRBJ2-5; a weak D match, TRBD2 (5 bases). Trimming shortened V by 7 bases and J by 2 bases, and 17 bases separated the two germline ends. The CDR3 covers 15 residues. Germline CDR1 is MNHEY and CDR2 is SMNVEV (reference sequence). The chain's CDR3 is CASNPGSTNQETQYF. CDR3 DNA: TGTGCCAGCAATCCGGGGTCAACAAATCAAGAGACCCAGTACTTC.

This clonotype was found a few times. This rearrangement joins TRBV7-3 to TRBJ1-5; no clear D gene. Germline CDR1 and CDR2: SGHTA and FQGTGA. This CDR3 comprises 13 residues. Trimming left V 5 bases short and J 5 bases short, with 10 bases between. The CDR3 reads CASSLWADQPQHF. The CDR3 bases are TGTGCCAGCAGCCTATGGGCGGATCAGCCCCAGCATTTT.

This rearrangement joins TRBV5-1 to TRBJ2-7; 9 bases match TRBD2. The germline V gene has CDR1 SGHRS and CDR2 YFSETQ. J lost 5 bases, V lost 5 bases, and 11 bases had no gene match. The CDR3 consists of 15 residues. For the CDR3, the DNA is TGCGCCAGCAGAACGGGAGCTAGCGGGGTCGACGAGCAGTACGTC. Translating gives CASRTGASGVDEQYV.

J is TRBJ2-4 and V is TRBV9; 8 nucleotides align to TRBD1. The germline CDR1 and CDR2 sequences are SGDLS and YYNGEE. The CDR3 runs 14 residues. The V and J ends lost 4 bases and 7 bases, in that order; junction bases with no gene match: 7. The CDR3 is CASSSRTGRNIQYF. The CDR3, as DNA: TGTGCCAGCAGCTCTCGGACAGGGAGGAACATTCAGTACTTC. Together with reference TRBV9 and TRBJ2-4, the CDR3 gives the full variable domain: DSGVTQTPKHLITATGQRVTLRCSPRSGDLSVYWYQQSLDQGLQFLIQYYNGEERAKGNILERFSAQQFPDLHSELNLSSLELGDSALYFCASSSRTGRNIQYFGAGTRLSVL.

The chain has TRBV28 and TRBJ2-3; 9 bases fit TRBD2. Germline-derived CDR1 and CDR2 are MDHEN and SYDVKM. This CDR3 has 16 residues. Trimming at V came to 3 bases and at J to 2 bases, leaving 6 bases not matched to a gene. The CDR3: CASSLAGGALTDTQYF. The CDR3 nucleotides read TGTGCCAGCAGTTTGGCGGGGGGGGCCCTCACAGATACGCAGTATTTT. The complete variable domain, with remaining parts taken from reference TRBV28 and TRBJ2-3, reads DVKVTQSSRYLVKRTGEKVFLECVQDMDHENMFWYRQDPGLGLRLIYFSYDVKMKEKGDIPEGYSVSREKKERFSLILESASTNQTSMYLCASSLAGGALTDTQYFGPGTRLTVL.

The genes are TRBV10-3 and TRBJ2-3, with 12 bases matching TRBD2. CDR3 length: 14 residues. Germline assignment: CDR1 ENHRY and CDR2 SYGVKD. Trimming at V came to 9 bases and at J to 2 bases, leaving 3 bases not matched to a gene. The CDR3 region is CAILAGGDTDTQYF. For the CDR3, the DNA is TGTGCCATTCTAGCGGGGGGGGACACAGATACGCAGTATTTT.

This chain uses TRBV7-9 with TRBJ1-1; D ambiguous. Germline assignment: CDR1 SEHNR and CDR2 FQNEAQ (reference sequence). With 2 bases removed from V and 5 bases from J, the gap between germline ends came to 12 bases. CDR3 length: 14 residues. The CDR3 DNA reads TGTGCCAGCAGCTTAACCGCCGGGAGGACTGAAGCTTTCTTT. Its translation: CASSLTAGRTEAFF.

This chain uses TRBV24-1 with TRBJ2-4; D is possibly TRBD1 (5 bases). Per germline, CDR1 KGHDR and CDR2 SFDVKD. V was pared by 0 bases and J by 6 bases, with 11 bases between. The CDR3 totals 15 residues. The CDR3 here is CATSDLQGRANIQYF. Written as DNA, the CDR3 is TGTGCCACCAGTGATTTGCAGGGCAGGGCAAACATTCAGTACTTC.

The table lists this clonotype with many counts. The chain couples TRBV7-8 to TRBJ2-3; 10 positions agree with TRBD1. Germline V gives CDR1 SGHVS, CDR2 FQNEAQ. The CDR3 sequence is 16 residues long. The junction had 5 bases not matched to a gene; V was cut back by 4 bases and J by 1 base. CDR3 nucleotide sequence: TGTGCCAGCAGCTCTCGGACAGGGGGTGGCACAGATACGCAGTATTTT. Protein product: CASSSRTGGGTDTQYF.

The genes are TRBV15 and TRBJ2-6; TRBD2 agrees at 7 bases. The V and J ends lost 7 bases and 0 bases, in that order; junction bases with no gene match: 6. CDR1 is LNHNV, CDR2 YYDKDF, per germline (reference sequence). There are 16 residues in the CDR3. DNA for the CDR3: TGTGCCACCAATCCTCGCGGGAGCTCTGGGGCCAACGTCCTGACTTTC. Translation gives CATNPRGSSGANVLTF.

A few counts support this clonotype. A read error may account for a junction end that differs from germline. V and J are TRBV15 and TRBJ1-1; TRBD1 might be the D (5 bases). The CDR3 sequence is 18 residues long. The germline V gene has CDR1 LNHNV and CDR2 YYDKDF (reference sequence). As DNA, the CDR3 is TGTGCCACCAGCGGAGAACGGGGCGGTCGCAACCTGAACACTGAAGCTTTCTTT. It encodes CATSGERGGRNLNTEAFF.

Only a few counts were recorded for this clonotype. V and J are TRBV5-3 and TRBJ1-1; TRBD1 is a possible D gene (5 bases). TRBV5-3 is flagged as an ORF with uncertain function. This CDR3 is built from 14 residues. The V end lost 6 bases, the J end lost 3 bases, and 15 bases lay between the germline ends. CDR3: CARTRDGGYTEAFF. The CDR3 DNA follows: TGTGCCAGAACAAGGGACGGAGGCTACACTGAAGCTTTCTTT.

This clonotype was counted a few times. The chain uses TRBV24-1 and TRBJ1-1, with D uncertain. V was clipped by 5 bases and J by 5 bases, with 8 bases between them. CDR1 and CDR2 (germline): KGHDR, SFDVKD. The CDR3 length is 12 residues. As DNA, the CDR3 is TGTGCCACCAGTGGGGGTGGGACTGAAGCTTTCTTT. Residues: CATSGGGTEAFF.

This clonotype was recorded a few times. The genes are TRBV12-5 and TRBJ1-1, with 7 bases lining up with TRBD1. The V and J ends lost 5 bases and 4 bases, in that order; junction bases with no gene match: 10. Germline V gives CDR1 LGHNT, CDR2 FRNRAP. The CDR3 covers 15 residues. In DNA form, the CDR3 reads TGTGCTAGTGGTACAAGACAGGGCCAGGGCACTGAAGCTTTCTTT. It is translated as CASGTRQGQGTEAFF.

This clonotype came up many times. J is TRBJ2-1 and V is TRBV7-2; no clear D gene. V gave up 6 bases and J gave up 7 bases, with 10 bases separating them. This CDR3 comprises 12 residues. CDR1 SGHTA and CDR2 FQGNSA come from the germline V gene. This CDR3 is CASRQQTNEQFF. CDR3 in DNA: TGTGCCAGCAGACAACAGACAAATGAGCAGTTCTTC. The variable domain in full, completed from reference TRBV7-2 and TRBJ2-1, reads GAGVSQSPSNKVTEKGKDVELRCDPISGHTALYWYRQSLGQGLEFLIYFQGNSAPDKSGLPSDRFSAERTGGSVSTLTIQRTQQEDSAVYLCASRQQTNEQFFGPGTRLTVL.

This chain joins TRBV6-2 or TRBV6-3 and TRBJ2-7; D ambiguous. Germline V gene lookup returns CDR1 MNHEY and CDR2 SVGEGT. The CDR3 runs to 13 residues. The CDR3 region is CASSFGPTYEQYV. The CDR3 region has the DNA TGTGCCAGCAGTTTCGGGCCAACCTACGAGCAGTATGTC.

CDR3 region: CASSLAGLTGGFNNEQFF. For the CDR3, the DNA is TGCGCCAGCAGCTTGGCCGGTTTGACAGGGGGCTTCAACAATGAGCAGTTCTTC. This chain joins TRBV5-1 and TRBJ2-1, with 10 bases aligning to TRBD1. CDR1 is SGHRS and CDR2 is YFSETQ in the germline V gene. CDR3 length: 18 residues. With 0 bases clipped from V and 5 bases from J, the junction kept 11 bases outside the gene matches.

This clonotype was observed many times. The gene calls are TRBV7-2 and TRBJ2-3; 7 bases align to TRBD2. The CDR3 is made up of 16 amino acids. CDR1 and CDR2 from the germline V gene are SGHTA and FQGNSA. Trimming removed 5 bases from V and 0 bases from J; junction bases left unmatched: 8. The CDR3 protein is CASSLGLADSTDTQYF. The CDR3 DNA sequence: TGTGCCAGCAGCCTCGGCCTAGCGGACAGCACAGATACGCAGTATTTT.

The rearrangement joins TRBV7-9 to TRBJ2-2, with 10 positions matching TRBD1. The J segment lost 5 bases and the V segment lost 3 bases, leaving 6 bases of the junction unmatched. Germline-derived CDR1 and CDR2 are SEHNR and FQNEAQ (reference sequence). The CDR3 is 16 amino acids. As DNA, the CDR3 is TGTGCCAGCAGCTTTCGGGACAGGGGTTCTACCGGGGAGCTGTTTTTT. This encodes CASSFRDRGSTGELFF.

The rearrangement links TRBV18 to TRBJ2-7; weak D call: TRBD1 (6 bases). The CDR3 consists of 15 residues. V was clipped by 3 bases and J by 5 bases, with 17 bases between them. CDR1 and CDR2 (germline): KGHSH, LQKENI. CDR3 in amino acids: CASSPLNPRGDEQYF. Written as DNA, the CDR3 is TGTGCCAGCTCACCCCTCAATCCCAGGGGCGACGAGCAGTACTTC.

Concerning this clonotype itself: This may be a read error, as it is one base from a much larger clone. J is TRBJ2-3 and V is TRBV7-9; TRBD2 matches at 10 bases. V gave up 5 bases and J gave up 3 bases; unmatched junction bases: 8. This CDR3 region has 16 residues. Germline V CDR1 and CDR2: SEHNR, FQNEAQ (reference sequence). The CDR3 sequence: CASSVGLAGVTDTQYF. The DNA of the CDR3 is TGTGCCAGCAGCGTAGGGCTAGCGGGGGTTACAGATACGCAGTATTTT.

The V and J genes are TRBV7-6 and TRBJ2-1, with TRBD2 matching over 7 bases. The CDR3 extends over 15 amino acids. V lost 10 bases and J lost 0; bases outside the gene matches: 9. Germline V gene sequence: CDR1 SGHVS, CDR2 FNYEAQ. The CDR3: CAILTSASSYNEQFF. DNA of the CDR3: TGTGCCATCCTAACTAGCGCTAGCTCCTACAATGAGCAGTTCTTC.

The chain recombines TRBV7-9 with TRBJ1-2; 7 bases are shared with TRBD1. The CDR3 covers 15 residues. Germline-derived CDR1 and CDR2 are SEHNR and FQNEAQ (reference sequence). V was clipped by 7 bases and J by 8 bases; unmatched bases: 16. CDR3 residues: CASIINEGAPGGYTF. CDR3 DNA: TGTGCCAGCATCATAAACGAGGGGGCGCCTGGAGGCTACACCTTC.

This clonotype was seen once. This CDR3 fails to terminate in the conserved phenylalanine or tryptophan, so it likely reflects a read error. The rearrangement joins TRBV4-1 to TRBJ1-1, with D possibly TRBD1 on 6 matching bases. V lost 1 base and J 0 bases, leaving 12 bases between the germline ends. The CDR3 totals 16 residues. Per germline, CDR1 MGHRA and CDR2 YSYEKL. CDR3 DNA sequence: TGCGCCAGCAGCCAAGGGGGGGCAGGGGTGAACACTGAAGCTTTCATT. Translation: CASSQGGAGVNTEAFI.